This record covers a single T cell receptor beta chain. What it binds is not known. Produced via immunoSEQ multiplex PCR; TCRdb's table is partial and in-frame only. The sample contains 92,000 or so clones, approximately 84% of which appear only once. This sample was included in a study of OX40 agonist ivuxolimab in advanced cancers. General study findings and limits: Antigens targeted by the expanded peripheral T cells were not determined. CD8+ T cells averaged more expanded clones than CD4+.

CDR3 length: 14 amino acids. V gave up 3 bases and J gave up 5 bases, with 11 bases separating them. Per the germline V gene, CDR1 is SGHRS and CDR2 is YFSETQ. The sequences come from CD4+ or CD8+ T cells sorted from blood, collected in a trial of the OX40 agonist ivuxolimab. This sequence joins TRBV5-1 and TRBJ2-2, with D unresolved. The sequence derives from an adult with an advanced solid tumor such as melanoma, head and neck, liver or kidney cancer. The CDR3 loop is CASSSGSTTGELFF. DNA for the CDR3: TGCGCCAGCAGCTCCGGGTCTACTACCGGGGAGCTGTTTTTT. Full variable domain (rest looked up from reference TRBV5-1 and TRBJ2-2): KAGVTQTPRYLIKTRGQQVTLSCSPISGHRSVSWYQQTPGQGLQFLFEYFSETQRNKGNFPGRFSGRQFSNSRSEMNVSTLELGDSALYLCASSSGSTTGELFFGEGSRLTVL.